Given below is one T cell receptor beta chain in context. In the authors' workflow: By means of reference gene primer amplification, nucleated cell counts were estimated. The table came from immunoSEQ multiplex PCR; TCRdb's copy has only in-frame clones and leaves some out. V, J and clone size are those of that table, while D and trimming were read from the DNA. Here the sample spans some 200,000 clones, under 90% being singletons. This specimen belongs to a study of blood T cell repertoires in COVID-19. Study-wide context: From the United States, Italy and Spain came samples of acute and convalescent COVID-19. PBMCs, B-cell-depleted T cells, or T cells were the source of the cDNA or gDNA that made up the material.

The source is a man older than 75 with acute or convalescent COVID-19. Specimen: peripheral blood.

CDR3 amino acids: CASSLRDLANEQFF. The CDR3 DNA reads as TGTGCCAGCAGCTTACGAGACTTAGCCAATGAGCAGTTCTTC. The J gene is TRBJ2-1, the V gene TRBV11-3; no clear D. V was clipped by 2 bases and J by 6 bases, with 11 bases between them. CDR1 and CDR2 from the germline V gene are SGHNT and YENEEA. CDR3 length: 14 amino acids.